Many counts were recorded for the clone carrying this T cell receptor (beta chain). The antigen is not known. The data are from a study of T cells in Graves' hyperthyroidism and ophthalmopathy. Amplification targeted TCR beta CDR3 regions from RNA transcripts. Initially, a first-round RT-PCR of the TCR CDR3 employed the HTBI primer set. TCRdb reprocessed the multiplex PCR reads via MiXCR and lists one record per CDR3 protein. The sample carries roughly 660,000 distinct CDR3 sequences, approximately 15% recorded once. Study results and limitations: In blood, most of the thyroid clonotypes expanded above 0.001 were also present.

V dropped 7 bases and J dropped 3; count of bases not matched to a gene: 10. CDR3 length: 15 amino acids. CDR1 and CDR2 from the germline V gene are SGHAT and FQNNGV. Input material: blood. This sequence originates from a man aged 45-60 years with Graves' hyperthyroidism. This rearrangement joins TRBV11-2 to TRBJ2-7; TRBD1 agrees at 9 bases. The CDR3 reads CASTPRDRDIYEQYF. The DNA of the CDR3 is TGTGCCAGCACTCCCCGGGACAGGGACATCTACGAGCAGTACTTC.